Here is one T cell receptor (beta chain) with its context. The V end was cut by 4 bases, the J end by 1 base, with 8 bases between. This CDR3 contains 13 residues. Germline lookup yields CDR1 GTSNPN and CDR2 SVGIG (reference sequence). The data were taken from a study of T cell responses to AZD1222 COVID-19 vaccine. Produced via immunoSEQ multiplex PCR; TCRdb's table is partial and in-frame only. The table lists roughly 130,000 clones, roughly 89% of them singletons, with around 5% in the top ten. V gene TRBV30 combines with J gene TRBJ1-3; no reliable D call. This specimen consisted of peripheral blood, obtained on day 0 of AZD1222 vaccination. The receptor was isolated from an adult in good health. The CDR3 nucleotides read TGTGCCTGGACTCGAACTTCTGGAAACACCATATATTTT. Encoded protein: CAWTRTSGNTIYF.